The 22 T cell receptor beta chains given below trace back to one sample, sequenced in a study of blood T cell repertoires in COVID-19. The table came from immunoSEQ multiplex PCR; TCRdb's copy has only in-frame clones and leaves some out. In the table there are 100,000 to 150,000 clones, 85% to 90% of which are singletons. Material: peripheral blood. Receptors were obtained from a woman aged 70-85 years with acute or convalescent COVID-19.

The rearrangement joins TRBV9 to TRBJ1-1; 8 nucleotides line up with TRBD1. CDR3 length: 14 residues. J was trimmed by 6 bases and V by 4 bases; bases with no gene match: 8. Germline CDR1 and CDR2: SGDLS and YYNGEE. The CDR3 sequence: CASSFGTGGAEAFF. The CDR3 DNA is TGTGCCAGCAGCTTCGGGACAGGCGGCGCTGAAGCTTTCTTT. Based on the CDR3 plus reference TRBV9 and TRBJ1-1, the full variable domain is DSGVTQTPKHLITATGQRVTLRCSPRSGDLSVYWYQQSLDQGLQFLIQYYNGEERAKGNILERFSAQQFPDLHSELNLSSLELGDSALYFCASSFGTGGAEAFFGQGTRLTVV.

The genes are TRBV5-8 and TRBJ1-6; TRBD1 matches 7 bases. The CDR3 has 14 residues. From germline, CDR1 is SGHTS and CDR2 YDEGEE. The junction had 7 bases not matched to a gene; V was cut back by 4 bases and J by 9 bases. CDR3 loop: CASSPQGRGSPLHF. In DNA form, the CDR3 reads TGTGCCAGCAGCCCACAGGGGCGGGGTTCACCCCTCCACTTT.

V and J are TRBV7-8 and TRBJ1-6, with D hard to call. Germline CDR1 reads SGHVS; CDR2 reads FQNEAQ. The CDR3 length is 12 residues. V was cut by 5 bases and J by 8 bases, with 7 bases left in between. CDR3 sequence: CASSLVYSPLHF. Here the CDR3 DNA reads TGTGCCAGCAGCCTTGTATATTCACCCCTCCACTTT. Together with reference TRBV7-8 and TRBJ1-6, the CDR3 gives the full variable domain: GAGVSQSPRYKVAKRGQDVALRCDPISGHVSLFWYQQALGQGPEFLTYFQNEAQLDKSGLPSDRFFAERPEGSVSTLKIQRTQQEDSAVYLCASSLVYSPLHFGNGTRLTVT.

The V and J genes are TRBV30 and TRBJ1-5; D not certain. The CDR3 runs to 12 residues. The germline CDR1 and CDR2 sequences are GTSNPN and SVGIG (reference sequence). Trimming took off 1 base at V and 5 bases at J, with 6 bases between the two ends. CDR3 residues: CAWSASHQPQHF. The CDR3 bases are TGTGCCTGGAGTGCCAGTCATCAGCCCCAGCATTTT.

The CDR3 DNA reads TGTGCCAGCAGCTCACCCCAGGGTTGGTGGGAGCAGTACTTC. Translating it yields CASSSPQGWWEQYF. The chain couples TRBV7-9 to TRBJ2-7; D is perhaps TRBD1 (5 bases). The CDR3 length is 14 residues. V was trimmed by 4 bases and J by 7 bases, leaving 17 bases between them. Germline CDR1 SEHNR, CDR2 FQNEAQ (reference sequence).

The CDR3 reads CARGNTEAFF. CDR3 sequence (DNA): TGTGCAAGGGGGAACACTGAAGCTTTCTTT. The chain has TRBV28 and TRBJ1-1, with D possibly TRBD1 on 5 matching bases. This CDR3 contains 10 residues. Germline V gives CDR1 MDHEN, CDR2 SYDVKM.

This chain connects TRBV6-5 to TRBJ2-5; 7 positions match TRBD1. Germline assignment: CDR1 MNHEY and CDR2 SVGAGI. The CDR3 totals 13 residues. V lost 6 bases, J lost 0 bases, and 1 base stayed unmatched. CDR3 sequence reads: CASRGQYQETQYF. Written as DNA, the CDR3 is TGTGCCAGCAGGGGACAGTACCAAGAGACCCAGTACTTC.

This chain connects TRBV5-1 to TRBJ2-3; unclear D gene. The CDR3 has 12 amino acids. V gave up 3 bases and J gave up 2 bases, with 4 bases separating them. The germline gives CDR1 SGHRS, CDR2 YFSETQ. The CDR3 DNA follows: TGCGCCAGCAGCTCCCTCACAGATACGCAGTATTTT. This translates into CASSSLTDTQYF.

This CDR3 is CASSPGGTGGSSYGYTF. The CDR3 DNA is TGTGCCAGCTCACCAGGAGGGACAGGGGGCTCGTCTTATGGCTACACCTTC. V is TRBV18 and J is TRBJ1-2, with 12 positions matching TRBD1. Germline loops: CDR1 KGHSH, CDR2 LQKENI. The CDR3 is made up of 17 amino acids. J gave up 5 bases and V 2 bases, and 9 bases lay outside the gene matches.

This clone was seen a single time. The chain links TRBV9 to TRBJ2-1; D is possibly TRBD2 (6 bases). Looked up from germline, CDR1 is SGDLS and CDR2 is YYNGEE. The length of the CDR3 is 15 residues. Trimming cost V 2 bases and J 3 bases, with 12 bases left between them. Here the CDR3 DNA reads TGTGCCAGCAGCGTCGGGACTTTCCGCTACAATGAGCAGTTCTTC. Its protein is CASSVGTFRYNEQFF.

Concerning this clone itself: Additional DNA sequences in this sample encode the identical CDR3. Here the CDR3 DNA reads TGCGCCAGCAGCTTGGGAGGCCAAACCTACAATGAGCAGTTCTTC. Protein: CASSLGGQTYNEQFF. The chain joins TRBV5-1 to TRBJ2-1; D call uncertain. Trimming took 0 bases from V and 2 from J, leaving 9 bases between them. The CDR3 length is 15 residues. The germline V gene encodes CDR1 SGHRS and CDR2 YFSETQ. Full variable domain (rest looked up from reference TRBV5-1 and TRBJ2-1): KAGVTQTPRYLIKTRGQQVTLSCSPISGHRSVSWYQQTPGQGLQFLFEYFSETQRNKGNFPGRFSGRQFSNSRSEMNVSTLELGDSALYLCASSLGGQTYNEQFFGPGTRLTVL.

The genes are TRBV4-1 and TRBJ1-1; 7 bases fit TRBD1. This CDR3 has 16 residues. CDR1 and CDR2 from the germline V gene are MGHRA and YSYEKL. V shed 4 bases and J 0 bases; nucleotides not matched to a gene: 8. The CDR3, as DNA: TGCGCCAGCAGCCCCACTGGGACAGAAATGAACACTGAAGCTTTCTTT. Encoded protein: CASSPTGTEMNTEAFF.

This chain links TRBV30 with TRBJ1-1; 9 bases are shared with TRBD1. CDR3 length: 13 amino acids. After removal of 4 bases from V and 10 bases from J, the junction contained 10 bases not matched to a gene. Germline loops: CDR1 GTSNPN, CDR2 SVGIG (reference sequence). CDR3 sequence: CAWIKGTGRPAFF. CDR3 coding DNA: TGTGCCTGGATCAAAGGGACAGGGAGGCCAGCTTTCTTT.

V is TRBV4-1 and J is TRBJ1-2, with a tentative D call TRBD1 (5 bases). Germline V lookup: CDR1 MGHRA, CDR2 YSYEKL. Between the trimmed V and J ends, which lost 2 bases and 14 bases, there was a span of 21 bases. This CDR3 has 14 residues. The CDR3 protein is CASSQMAGNMAWTF. The DNA of the CDR3 is TGCGCCAGCAGCCAAATGGCAGGGAATATGGCTTGGACCTTC.

This chain uses TRBV21-1 with TRBJ1-2; TRBD1 was called by the table and not checked on the DNA. TRBV21-1 is a listed pseudogene. This CDR3 region has 18 residues. The CDR3 DNA is TGTGCCAGCAGCGCCAGGACAGGGGGTCTCCCGCTCCTCTATGGCTACACCTTC. This translates into CASSARTGGLPLLYGYTF.

The V and J genes are TRBV12-3 or TRBV12-4 and TRBJ2-1; no clear D. The CDR3 sequence is 13 residues long. Between the trimmed V and J ends, which lost 9 bases and 4 bases, there was a span of 13 bases. CDR3: CASQLTLYNEQFF. The CDR3 DNA sequence: TGTGCCAGTCAACTAACCTTATACAATGAGCAGTTCTTC.

The chain couples TRBV5-1 to TRBJ2-1; no clear D gene. The germline gives CDR1 SGHRS, CDR2 YFSETQ. V was clipped by 0 bases and J by 0 bases, with 7 bases between them. This CDR3 comprises 15 residues. The CDR3 loop is CASSLGSSSYNEQFF. CDR3 bases: TGCGCCAGCAGCTTGGGGTCGAGCTCCTACAATGAGCAGTTCTTC. The full variable domain, in which reference TRBV5-1 and TRBJ2-1 provide the parts outside the CDR3, is KAGVTQTPRYLIKTRGQQVTLSCSPISGHRSVSWYQQTPGQGLQFLFEYFSETQRNKGNFPGRFSGRQFSNSRSEMNVSTLELGDSALYLCASSLGSSSYNEQFFGPGTRLTVL.

This rearrangement joins TRBV5-1 to TRBJ1-2, with D uncertain. The length of the CDR3 is 15 residues. Germline CDR1 is SGHRS and CDR2 is YFSETQ. The ends were cut back, 4 bases at V and 7 bases at J, with 20 bases in the middle. The DNA for the CDR3 is TGCGCCAGCAGCAAAACATCCGGGAGGGAGGGTGGCTACACCTTC. As protein: CASSKTSGREGGYTF.

The V and J genes are TRBV18 and TRBJ2-7; maybe TRBD1 (5 bases). The CDR3 extends over 13 amino acids. In germline, CDR1 is KGHSH, CDR2 LQKENI. With 2 bases removed from V and 3 bases from J, the gap between germline ends came to 8 bases. The CDR3 DNA is TGTGCCAGCTCACCAGTCGACAGCTACGAGCAGTACTTC. Translating it yields CASSPVDSYEQYF.

V and J are TRBV25-1 and TRBJ2-2; 8 bases match TRBD1. CDR1 and CDR2 (germline): MGHDK, SYGVNS. CDR3 length equals 15 residues. Losses at the gene ends were 1 base for V and 8 bases for J; bases not matched to a gene: 6. CDR3 in amino acids: CASSESAGGGGELFF. In nucleotides, the CDR3 is TGTGCCAGCAGTGAATCGGCAGGGGGCGGAGGGGAGCTGTTTTTT.

This chain connects TRBV29-1 to TRBJ2-7; tentatively, D is TRBD2 (7 bases). The germline V gene has CDR1 SQVTM and CDR2 ANQGSEA. Trimming shortened V by 3 bases and J by 3 bases, and 12 bases separated the two germline ends. The CDR3 totals 13 residues. The CDR3 nucleotides are TGCAGCGTTGAGGGGGGGGCCCTCTACGAGCAGTACTTC. Translating it yields CSVEGGALYEQYF.

The J gene is TRBJ2-7, the V gene TRBV5-6; 7 bases are shared with TRBD1. This CDR3 has 15 residues. Trimming cost V 4 bases and J 1 base; bases outside gene matches: 8. CDR1 and CDR2 (germline): SGHDT, YYEEEE. DNA of the CDR3: TGTGCCAGCAGCACACGGACAGGATTTTCCTACGAGCAGTACTTC. Translation gives CASSTRTGFSYEQYF.